Only one count was recorded for the clone carrying this T cell receptor (beta chain). The primer mix had 60 Vbeta and 13 Jbeta primers. Clones were sequenced by immunoSEQ multiplex PCR, and TCRdb holds only the in-frame ones, with some missing. The table shows about 93,000 clones, with less than 80% occurring only once. This record comes from a study of cytomegalovirus exposure and HLA in healthy donors. The sample taken for sequencing was PBMCs. This clonotype originated in a woman in her thirties or forties in good health and CMV-seronegative.

DNA for the CDR3: TGTGCCAGCAGTTTAGAGGACAGGGGGCAAGGCTACACCTTC. This sequence encodes CASSLEDRGQGYTF. The V gene is TRBV28, the J gene TRBJ1-2, with 11 bases matching TRBD1. Per germline, CDR1 MDHEN and CDR2 SYDVKM. J gave up 8 bases and V 2 bases, and 4 bases lay outside the gene matches. The length of the CDR3 is 14 residues.